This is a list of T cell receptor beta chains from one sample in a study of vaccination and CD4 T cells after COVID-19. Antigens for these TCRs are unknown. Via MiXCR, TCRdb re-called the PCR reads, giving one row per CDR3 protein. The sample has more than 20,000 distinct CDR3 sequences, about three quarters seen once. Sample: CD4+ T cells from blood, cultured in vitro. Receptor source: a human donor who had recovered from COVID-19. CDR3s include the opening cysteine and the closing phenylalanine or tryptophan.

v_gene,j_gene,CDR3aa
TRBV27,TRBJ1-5,CASSLLGGAWGNQPQHF
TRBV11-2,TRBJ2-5,CASSAVGRGKETQYF
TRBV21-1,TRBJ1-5,CASSTLEGGIGQPQHF
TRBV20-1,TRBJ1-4,CSAKTGLSSTNEKLFF
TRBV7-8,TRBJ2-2,CASSLADRVRGGELFF
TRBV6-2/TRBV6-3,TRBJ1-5,CASSGSGGNQPQHF
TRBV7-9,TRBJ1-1,CASSEGGRTEAFF
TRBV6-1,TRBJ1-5,CASRTVDSNQPQHF
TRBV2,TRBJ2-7,CASSELVGRGYEQYF
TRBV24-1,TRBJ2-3,CATSDPGTSLATQYF
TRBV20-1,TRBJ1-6,CSLTDQGSGNSPLHF
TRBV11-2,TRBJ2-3,CASSLAVTSGRVTDTQYF
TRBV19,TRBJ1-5,CASSGRGGNQPQHF
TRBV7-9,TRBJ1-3,CASSLVTGNTIYF
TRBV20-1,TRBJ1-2,CSATRTARGYTF
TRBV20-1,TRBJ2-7,CSARPSAGRTYEQYF
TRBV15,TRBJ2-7,CATGAGPYEQYF
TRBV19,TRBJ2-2,CASTTKAVSGSRTGELFF
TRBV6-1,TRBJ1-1,CASSPDRRTTEAFF
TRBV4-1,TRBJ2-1,CASSQPSGANNEQFF
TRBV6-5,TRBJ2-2,CASSYTVASATGELFF
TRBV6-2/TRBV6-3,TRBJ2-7,CASSYEVGPSRTEQYF
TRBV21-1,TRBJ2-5,CASRETGIRKETQYF
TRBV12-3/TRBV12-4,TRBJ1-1,CASSSRVRGTEAFF
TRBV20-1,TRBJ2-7,CSATGTSGRTAYEQYF
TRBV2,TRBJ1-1,CASSERAGTNTEAFF
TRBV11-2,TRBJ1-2,CASSTRQGSQGYTF
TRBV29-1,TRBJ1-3,CSVDDRTAGNTIYF
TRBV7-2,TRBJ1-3,CASSFSGTGNTIYF
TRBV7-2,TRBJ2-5,CASSLLVGPETQYF
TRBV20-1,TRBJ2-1,CSEAASYNEQFF
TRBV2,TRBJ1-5,CASSEEAGANQPQHF
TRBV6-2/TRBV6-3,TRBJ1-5,CASSYRSEGQPQHF
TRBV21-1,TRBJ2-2,CASSKVKRGQGELFF
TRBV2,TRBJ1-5,CASSVQGTQNQPQHF
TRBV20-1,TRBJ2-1,CSARVGGWGLAGDEQFF
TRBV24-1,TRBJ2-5,CATSDGGRGRLKETQYF
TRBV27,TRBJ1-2,CASSLTTLANYGYTF
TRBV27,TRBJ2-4,CASSLSMGSKNIQYF
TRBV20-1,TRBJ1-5,CSAREGYTGPQHF
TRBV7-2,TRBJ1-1,CASSSPGPNTEAFF
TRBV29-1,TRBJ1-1,CSAQEQGGVTEAFF
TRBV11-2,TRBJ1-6,CASSPLSGGSSPLHF
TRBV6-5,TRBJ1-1,CASSWGTNTEAFF
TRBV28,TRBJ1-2,CASVQGGDYGYTF
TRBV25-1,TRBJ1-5,CASSDLGTGNQPQHF
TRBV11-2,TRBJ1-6,CASSLDQGRVQALHF
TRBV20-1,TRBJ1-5,CSARGDQGTSNQPQHF
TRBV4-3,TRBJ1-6,CASSPEQGRSPLHF
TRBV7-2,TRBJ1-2,CASSYRDGPKYGYTF
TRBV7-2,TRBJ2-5,CASSLRRTKAGETQYF
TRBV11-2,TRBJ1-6,CASSLGVRSLHF
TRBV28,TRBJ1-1,CASSFRGSTEAFF
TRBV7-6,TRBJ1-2,CASSLARAGQGASYTF
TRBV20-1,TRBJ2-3,CSAYPGSGAPQYF